Listed here are 25 T cell receptor beta chains from one sample, sequenced in a study of T cells after yellow fever vaccination. One entry per CDR3 protein, called by TCRdb with MiXCR from the 5' RACE reads. The table lists some 390,000 distinct CDR3 sequences, approximately 18% of them singletons. This sample comprised PBMCs, obtained before the yellow fever booster vaccination. These receptor sequences come from a man in his late teens or twenties who received the YFV17D yellow fever vaccine.

The table lists this clonotype with many counts. One end of the junction does not line up with germline, which may come from a read error. V usage is TRBV5-1 and J usage is TRBJ1-5, with D tentatively TRBD1 (6 bases). CDR3 length equals 14 residues. Germline V gene data show CDR1 as SGHRS and CDR2 as YFSETQ. The DNA for the CDR3 is TGCGCCAGCAGCTTAGCTGGGGGCAACCAGCCCCAGCATTTT. Amino acids: CASSLAGGNQPQHF.

The CDR3 spells CASMSGRPAPDEQFF. CDR3 nucleotide sequence: TGTGCCAGCATGTCCGGCCGCCCGGCTCCCGATGAGCAGTTCTTC. The chain couples TRBV5-4 to TRBJ2-1; D is unclear. Trimming pared 6 bases from V and 8 bases from J, leaving 21 bases between. Germline CDR1 reads SGHNT; CDR2 reads YYREEE (reference sequence). The CDR3 has 15 residues.

The rearrangement links TRBV6-1 to TRBJ2-7; D gene uncertain. CDR1 is MNHNS, CDR2 SASEGT, per germline. CDR3 size: 13 residues. Trimming stripped 3 bases from V and 1 base from J, with 7 bases between. The CDR3 region is CASSETPSYEQYF. The CDR3 bases are TGTGCCAGCAGTGAGACTCCGTCCTACGAGCAGTACTTC.

The table lists this clonotype with a few counts. The CDR3 DNA follows: TGTGCCAGCAGTTACGAGGGGGTGGGGACTGAAGCTTTCTTT. Amino acid sequence: CASSYEGVGTEAFF. The V call is TRBV6-5, the J call TRBJ1-1; perhaps TRBD1 as D (6 bases). Germline V gene data show CDR1 as MNHEY and CDR2 as SVGAGI. The V end lost 2 bases, the J end lost 5 bases, and 12 bases lay between the germline ends. CDR3 length: 14 residues.

The rearrangement uses TRBV10-3 and TRBJ2-7; no firm D call. CDR3 length: 13 residues. Trimming removed 3 bases from V and 3 bases from J, with 9 bases in between. From germline, CDR1 is ENHRY and CDR2 SYGVKD. The CDR3 is CAISDPRLYEQYF. The DNA of the CDR3 is TGTGCCATCAGTGATCCCAGGCTCTACGAGCAGTACTTC.

In its sample, this clonotype was seen a few times. The chain links TRBV6-2 or TRBV6-3 to TRBJ1-1; no clear D. Germline CDR1 is MNHEY and CDR2 is SVGEGT. The CDR3 consists of 15 residues. V was clipped by 0 bases and J by 1 base, with 9 bases between them. For the CDR3, the DNA is TGTGCCAGCAGTTACTCAGGGCCGCGGAACACTGAAGCTTTCTTT. Protein: CASSYSGPRNTEAFF.

The table lists this clonotype with a few counts. This sequence joins TRBV7-2 and TRBJ2-3; the match to TRBD1 covers 11 bases. V lost 4 bases and J lost 15; bases outside the gene matches: 9. The CDR3 spans 13 residues. In germline, CDR1 is SGHTA, CDR2 FQGNSA. The CDR3 DNA follows: TGTGCCAGCAGCTCTCGCTCGGGACAGGGGGGTTATTTT. The encoded protein is CASSSRSGQGGYF.

The chain employs TRBV2 and TRBJ2-1; no clear D. This CDR3 has 12 residues. The V end was cut by 8 bases, the J end by 2 bases, with 7 bases between. Germline V lookup: CDR1 SNHLY, CDR2 FYNNEI. The CDR3 region is CASGRTYNEQFF. CDR3 nucleotides: TGTGCCAGCGGAAGGACCTACAATGAGCAGTTCTTC.

This clonotype was seen at least ten times. V gene TRBV4-2 combines with J gene TRBJ2-3; no definite D call. The V and J ends lost 0 bases and 4 bases respectively, with 5 bases between them. The CDR3 runs to 13 residues. CDR1 and CDR2 from the germline V gene are LGHNA and YNFKEQ. The CDR3 here is CASSQDLADTQYF. DNA for the CDR3: TGTGCCAGCAGCCAAGATCTTGCAGATACGCAGTATTTT.

This clonotype was found a few times. J is TRBJ2-1 and V is TRBV11-2, with D maybe TRBD1 (6 bases). Germline values: CDR1 SGHAT, CDR2 FQNNGV. This CDR3 is built from 12 residues. V lost 2 bases to trimming and J lost 10 bases, with 9 bases between them. This CDR3 reads CASSLLGTEQFF. In nucleotides, the CDR3 is TGTGCCAGCAGCTTATTGGGGACAGAGCAGTTCTTC.

The chain uses TRBV7-9 and TRBJ2-7, with 7 nucleotides matching TRBD2. Trimming took 7 bases from V and 5 from J; bases not matched to a gene: 17. The CDR3 totals 16 residues. Germline V gene data show CDR1 as SEHNR and CDR2 as FQNEAQ (reference sequence). The CDR3 region is CASTDTGLDPAHEQYF. The CDR3 DNA reads TGTGCCAGCACCGATACTGGACTAGACCCCGCACACGAGCAGTACTTC.

V is TRBV20-1 and J is TRBJ2-3, with D possibly being TRBD1 or TRBD2 (5 bases each). CDR3 length: 14 amino acids. V was trimmed by 3 bases and J by 1 base, leaving 11 bases between them. The germline V gene encodes CDR1 DFQATT and CDR2 SNEGSKA (reference sequence). CDR3 in DNA: TGCAGTGCTAGCCCAGGGAGAGGCACAGATACGCAGTATTTT. This codes for CSASPGRGTDTQYF.

This clonotype appeared many times. V is TRBV12-3 or TRBV12-4 and J is TRBJ2-7, with a possible D match to TRBD1 (7 bases). This CDR3 is 13 amino acids long. V lost 5 bases and J lost 7, with 15 bases in between. The CDR3 DNA sequence: TGTGCCAGCAGTCCCAGGGGGGTAGGGGAGCAGTACTTC. This codes for CASSPRGVGEQYF.

This sequence joins TRBV5-1 and TRBJ1-2, with D unresolved. Trimming shortened V by 4 bases and J by 0 bases, and 10 bases separated the two germline ends. The CDR3 totals 14 residues. The germline V gene has CDR1 SGHRS and CDR2 YFSETQ. The CDR3 sequence: CASSDTTPNYGYTF. CDR3 DNA: TGCGCCAGCAGCGATACTACCCCTAACTATGGCTACACCTTC.

The chain links TRBV4-1 to TRBJ2-1; perhaps TRBD2 as D (5 bases). CDR3 length: 19 residues. V dropped 0 bases and J dropped 4 bases, with 22 bases sitting between them. CDR1 MGHRA and CDR2 YSYEKL come from the germline V gene. The CDR3: CASSQEPAAGGRRYNEQFF. CDR3 nucleotide sequence: TGCGCCAGCAGCCAAGAACCCGCGGCAGGCGGAAGGAGGTACAATGAGCAGTTCTTC.

This clonotype was observed at least ten times. The chain couples TRBV11-2 to TRBJ2-3; D remains unclear. The ends were cut back, 3 bases at V and 4 bases at J, with 8 bases in the middle. CDR1 SGHAT and CDR2 FQNNGV come from the germline V gene. The CDR3 covers 13 residues. The CDR3 spells CASSFAESDTQYF. In DNA form, the CDR3 reads TGTGCCAGCAGCTTCGCTGAATCAGATACGCAGTATTTT.

This clonotype showed up just once. The CDR3 bases are TGTGCCAGCAGCCAAAGCAACCTCTATGGCTACACCTTC. It is translated as CASSQSNLYGYTF. This rearrangement joins TRBV6-5 to TRBJ1-2; D gene uncertain. Germline values: CDR1 MNHEY, CDR2 SVGAGI. The V gene lost 6 bases and the J gene lost 4 bases, with 12 bases spanning the gap. This CDR3 contains 13 residues.

The CDR3 nucleotides are TGTGCCAGCAGCCAAGGTGCAGGAGTCAACGAGCAGTACGTC. This encodes CASSQGAGVNEQYV. The V gene is TRBV6-2 or TRBV6-3, the J gene TRBJ2-7; no reliable D call. Trimming stripped 6 bases from V and 5 bases from J, with 17 bases between. CDR1 is MNHEY and CDR2 is SVGEGT in the germline V gene. The CDR3 contains 14 residues.

This chain links TRBV6-1 with TRBJ2-7; D possibly corresponds to TRBD1 (6 bases). Deletions cut 4 bases from V and 5 bases from J, with 12 bases between. The germline V gene encodes CDR1 MNHNS and CDR2 SASEGT. This CDR3 is built from 13 residues. CDR3 sequence (DNA): TGTGCCAGCAGTGCGTTAGGGGGTAACGAGCAGTACTTC. It is translated as CASSALGGNEQYF.

This clonotype has a handful of counts. This sequence joins TRBV11-1 and TRBJ2-5, with TRBD1 identical over 7 bases. Germline CDR1 SGHAT, CDR2 FQDESV (reference sequence). V trimming: 6 bases; J trimming: 5 bases; junction bases outside the gene matches: 6. The CDR3 loop spans 13 amino acids. The chain's CDR3 is CASRPRGQETQYF. In DNA form, the CDR3 reads TGTGCCAGCAGGCCTAGGGGGCAGGAGACCCAGTACTTC.

This clonotype was detected a few times. The chain uses TRBV12-3 or TRBV12-4 and TRBJ2-1; possibly TRBD1 for D (6 bases). CDR3 length: 17 residues. Between the trimmed V and J ends, which lost 4 bases and 3 bases, there was a span of 19 bases. In DNA form, the CDR3 reads TGTGCCAGCAGTTCTGGTTCCCTCCAAGGGGGCTACAATGAGCAGTTCTTC. This gives the protein CASSSGSLQGGYNEQFF.

This clonotype was recorded many times. This chain uses TRBV5-1 with TRBJ2-1; D perhaps matches TRBD1 (6 bases). V was shortened by 7 bases and J by 1 base, with 12 bases between the two germline ends. This CDR3 has 14 amino acids. Germline CDR1 SGHRS, CDR2 YFSETQ. CDR3 region: CASGLRGSYNEQFF. The DNA of the CDR3 is TGCGCCAGCGGGCTTAGGGGGTCCTACAATGAGCAGTTCTTC.

The CDR3 loop reads CASSVAGTAYNEQFF. The CDR3 coding sequence is TGCGCCAGCAGTGTGGCCGGGACAGCATACAATGAGCAGTTCTTC. The chain is built from TRBV10-1 and TRBJ2-1; 7 bases are a match to TRBD1. Germline loops: CDR1 WNHNN, CDR2 SYGVQD (reference sequence). This CDR3 is 15 amino acids long. V gave up 4 bases and J gave up 4 bases; unmatched junction bases: 7.

This clonotype was seen more than once but under ten times. The chain recombines TRBV20-1 with TRBJ2-1, with 9 bases identical to TRBD2. V lost 6 bases, J lost 4 bases, and 25 bases stayed unmatched. This CDR3 is 20 amino acids long. Per germline, CDR1 DFQATT and CDR2 SNEGSKA (reference sequence). The CDR3 region is CSALSPGRLAGSSGYNEQFF. For the CDR3, the DNA is TGCAGTGCCCTAAGTCCAGGGAGGCTAGCGGGGTCGTCGGGTTACAATGAGCAGTTCTTC.

This sequence joins TRBV3-1 and TRBJ1-1; 8 bases are a match to TRBD1. Germline CDR1 and CDR2: LGHDT and YNNKEL (reference sequence). J lost 3 bases, V lost 4 bases, and 4 bases had no gene match. The CDR3 is 14 amino acids. The chain's CDR3 is CASSPTDRDTEAFF. In nucleotides, the CDR3 is TGTGCCAGCAGCCCCACGGACAGGGACACTGAAGCTTTCTTT.